This entry describes one TCR beta chain. The antigen remains undetermined. This sample was included in a study of T-cell reconstitution after alpha-beta-depleted transplantation in children. Study-level results: The origin of alpha-beta T cells about two months after transplant was reportedly several hundred expanded graft clones.

Unique molecular identifiers were incorporated when the TCRbeta library was constructed. MiXCR, applied by TCRdb to the PCR reads, yields one record per CDR3 protein. Of approximately 400,000 distinct CDR3 sequences in the sample, about 16% were seen once. Germline V gene lookup returns CDR1 KGHDR and CDR2 SFDVKD. The CDR3 is 15 amino acids. V lost 4 bases to trimming and J lost 4 bases, with 13 bases between them. The J gene is TRBJ2-1, the V gene TRBV24-1, with a weak D call TRBD1 (5 bases). This TCR derives from a boy under two years old who had a stem cell transplant for Wiskott-Aldrich syndrome, so the T cells may come from the graft donor. This specimen was PBMCs, mostly from graft donor cells, taken 360 days after TCRalphabeta/CD19-depleted stem cell transplant. This chain's CDR3 is CATSDHDRDYNEQFF. The CDR3 nucleotides read TGTGCCACCAGTGACCACGACAGAGATTACAATGAGCAGTTCTTC.